Sequencing of this T cell receptor beta chain was carried out in a study of memory CD4+ T cells and cytomegalovirus serostatus. The CDR3 covers 17 residues. V was clipped by 3 bases and J by 0 bases, with 14 bases between them. Looked up from germline, CDR1 is KGHSH and CDR2 is LQKENI. This clone was seen more than once but under ten times. Only in-frame clones appear in the TCRdb table, and some are missing; sequencing was by immunoSEQ multiplex PCR. The data show 55,000 to 80,000 clones, with 76% seen just once and roughly 4.4% held by the top ten. Single viable CD3+CD4+CD8-CD45RO+ cells were sorted as the memory CD4+ T cells.

The V gene is TRBV18, the J gene TRBJ1-4; no firm D call. The specimen was memory CD4+ T cells from blood. The origin of this receptor is an adult in good health and CMV-seropositive. CDR3 sequence (DNA): TGTGCCAGCTCACCCCGGGAACAAAAGGCAACTAATGAAAAACTGTTTTTT. It yields the protein CASSPREQKATNEKLFF. The entire variable domain, with the rest obtained from reference TRBV18 and TRBJ1-4, is as follows: NAGVMQNPRHLVRRRGQEARLRCSPMKGHSHVYWYRQLPEEGLKFMVYLQKENIIDESGMPKERFSAEFPKEGPSILRIQQVVRGDSAAYFCASSPREQKATNEKLFFGSGTQLSVL.